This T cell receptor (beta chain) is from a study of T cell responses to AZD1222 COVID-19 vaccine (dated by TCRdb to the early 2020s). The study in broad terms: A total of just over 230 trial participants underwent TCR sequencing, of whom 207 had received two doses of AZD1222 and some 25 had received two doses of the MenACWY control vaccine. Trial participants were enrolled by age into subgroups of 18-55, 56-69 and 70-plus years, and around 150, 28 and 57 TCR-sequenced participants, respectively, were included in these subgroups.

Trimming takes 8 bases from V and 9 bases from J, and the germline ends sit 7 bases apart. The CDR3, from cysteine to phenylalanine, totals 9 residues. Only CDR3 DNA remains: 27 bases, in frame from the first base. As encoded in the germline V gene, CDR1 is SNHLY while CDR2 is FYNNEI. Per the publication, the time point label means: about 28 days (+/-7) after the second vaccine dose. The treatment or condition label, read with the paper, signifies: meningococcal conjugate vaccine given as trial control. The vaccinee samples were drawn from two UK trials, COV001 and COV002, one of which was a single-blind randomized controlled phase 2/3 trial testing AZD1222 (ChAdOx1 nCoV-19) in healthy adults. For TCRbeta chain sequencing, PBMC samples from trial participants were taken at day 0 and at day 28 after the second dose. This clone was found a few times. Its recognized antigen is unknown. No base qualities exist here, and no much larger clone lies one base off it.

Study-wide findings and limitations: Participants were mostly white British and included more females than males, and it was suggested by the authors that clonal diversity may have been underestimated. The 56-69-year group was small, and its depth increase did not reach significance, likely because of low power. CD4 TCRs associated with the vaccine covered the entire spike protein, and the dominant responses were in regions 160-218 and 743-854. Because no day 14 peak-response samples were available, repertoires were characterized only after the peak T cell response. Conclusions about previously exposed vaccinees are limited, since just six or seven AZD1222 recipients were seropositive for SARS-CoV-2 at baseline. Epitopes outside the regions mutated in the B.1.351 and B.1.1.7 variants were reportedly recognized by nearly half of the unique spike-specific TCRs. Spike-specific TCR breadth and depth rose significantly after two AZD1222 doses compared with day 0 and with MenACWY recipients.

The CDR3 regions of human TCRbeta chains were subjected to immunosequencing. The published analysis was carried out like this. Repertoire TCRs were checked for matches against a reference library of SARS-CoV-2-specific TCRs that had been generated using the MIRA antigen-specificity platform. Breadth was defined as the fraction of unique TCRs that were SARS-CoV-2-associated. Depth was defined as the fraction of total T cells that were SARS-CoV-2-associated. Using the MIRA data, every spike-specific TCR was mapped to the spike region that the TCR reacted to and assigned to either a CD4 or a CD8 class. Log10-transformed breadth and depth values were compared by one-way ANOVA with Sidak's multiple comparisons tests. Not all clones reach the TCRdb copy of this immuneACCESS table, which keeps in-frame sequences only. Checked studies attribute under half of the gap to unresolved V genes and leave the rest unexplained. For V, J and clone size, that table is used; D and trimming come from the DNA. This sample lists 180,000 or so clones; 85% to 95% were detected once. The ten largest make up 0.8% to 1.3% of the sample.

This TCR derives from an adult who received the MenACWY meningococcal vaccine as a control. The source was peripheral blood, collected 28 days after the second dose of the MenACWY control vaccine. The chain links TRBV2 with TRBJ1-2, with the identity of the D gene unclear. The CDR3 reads CASARSYTF. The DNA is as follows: TGTGCCAGCGCGCGCAGCTACACCTTC.